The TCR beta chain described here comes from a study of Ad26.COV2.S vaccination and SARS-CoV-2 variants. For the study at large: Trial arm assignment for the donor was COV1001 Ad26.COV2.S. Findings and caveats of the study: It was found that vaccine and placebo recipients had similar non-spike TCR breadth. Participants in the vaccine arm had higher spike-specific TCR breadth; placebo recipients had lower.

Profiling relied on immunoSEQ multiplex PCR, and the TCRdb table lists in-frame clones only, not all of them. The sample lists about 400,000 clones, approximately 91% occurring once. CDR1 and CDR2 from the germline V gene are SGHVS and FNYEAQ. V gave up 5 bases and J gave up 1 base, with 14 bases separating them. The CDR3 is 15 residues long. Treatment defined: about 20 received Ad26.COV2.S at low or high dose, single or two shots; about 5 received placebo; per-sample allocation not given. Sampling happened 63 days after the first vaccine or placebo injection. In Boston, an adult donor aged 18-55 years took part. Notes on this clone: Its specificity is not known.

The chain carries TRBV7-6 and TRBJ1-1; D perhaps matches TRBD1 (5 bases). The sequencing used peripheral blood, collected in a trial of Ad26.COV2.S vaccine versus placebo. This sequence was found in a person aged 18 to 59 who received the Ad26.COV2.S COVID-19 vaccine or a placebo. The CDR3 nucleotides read TGTGCCAGCAGCACCGGGACTTCCCCGAACACTGAAGCTTTCTTT. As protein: CASSTGTSPNTEAFF.